This TCR beta chain originates from a study of blood T cell repertoires in COVID-19. Study-wide background: From T cells, B-cell-depleted T cells, or PBMCs came the material, which was cDNA or gDNA.

Original analysis: Reference gene primers were amplified, and this amplification served to estimate nucleated cell counts. The data were produced by immunoSEQ multiplex PCR, yet TCRdb's version contains in-frame clones alone and is incomplete. V and J calls plus clone size are reproduced from that table; the DNA served to infer D and trimming. The sample lists around 250,000 clones, 80% to 90% occurring once. Germline V gene data show CDR1 as SNHLY and CDR2 as FYNNEI. The V and J ends lost 0 bases and 4 bases respectively, with 9 bases between them. This CDR3 region has 14 residues. This clone has a handful of counts. Distinct nucleotide sequences in the sample also encode this CDR3.

The sample was peripheral blood. The chain combines TRBV2 with TRBJ1-2, with D possibly matching TRBD1 (5 bases). The sequence derives from a man in his forties with active or convalescent COVID-19. The DNA for the CDR3 is TGTGCCAGCAGTGAAGCGCTAGGGGTCTATGGCTACACCTTC. Protein product: CASSEALGVYGYTF. Complete variable domain (other parts from reference TRBV2 and TRBJ1-2): EPEVTQTPSHQVTQMGQEVILRCVPISNHLYFYWYRQILGQKVEFLVSFYNNEISEKSEIFDDQFSVERPDGSNFTLKIRSTKLEDSAMYFCASSEALGVYGYTFGSGTRLTVV.